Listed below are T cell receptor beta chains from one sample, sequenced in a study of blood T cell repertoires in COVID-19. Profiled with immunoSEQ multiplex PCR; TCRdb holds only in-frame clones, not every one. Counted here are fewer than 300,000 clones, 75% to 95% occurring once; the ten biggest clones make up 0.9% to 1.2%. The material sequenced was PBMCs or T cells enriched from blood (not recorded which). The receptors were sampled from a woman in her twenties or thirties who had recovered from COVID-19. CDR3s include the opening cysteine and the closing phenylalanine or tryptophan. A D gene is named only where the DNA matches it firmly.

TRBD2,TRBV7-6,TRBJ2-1,CASSFTSGINNEQFF,TGTGCCAGCAGCTTTACTAGCGGGATTAACAATGAGCAGTTCTTC
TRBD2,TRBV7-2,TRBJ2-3,CASSAPVGGRGSDTQYF,TGTGCCAGCAGCGCCCCGGTTGGCGGGAGGGGGTCAGATACGCAGTATTTT
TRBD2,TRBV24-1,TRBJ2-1,CATGGGPYNEQFF,TGTGCCACCGGGGGAGGGCCATACAATGAGCAGTTCTTC
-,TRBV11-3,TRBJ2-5,CASSLGSQETQYF,TGTGCCAGCAGCTTAGGCAGCCAAGAGACCCAGTACTTC
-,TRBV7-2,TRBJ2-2,CASAALTTGELFF,TGTGCCAGCGCGGCCCTTACCACCGGGGAGCTGTTTTTT
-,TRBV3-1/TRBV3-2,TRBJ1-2,CASSQGPGGGYTF,TGTGCCAGCAGCCAAGGGCCCGGCGGGGGCTACACCTTC
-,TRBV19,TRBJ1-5,CASSIDRGAKGQPQHF,TGTGCCAGTAGTATTGATCGGGGGGCTAAGGGACAGCCCCAGCATTTT
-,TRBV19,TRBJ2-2,CASSMRQWNTGELFF,TGTGCCAGTAGTATGCGGCAGTGGAACACCGGGGAGCTGTTTTTT
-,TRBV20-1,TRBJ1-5,CSASAGASQPQHF,TGCAGTGCTAGTGCAGGGGCAAGTCAGCCCCAGCATTTT
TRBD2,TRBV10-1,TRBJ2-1,CASSEVLGTSGNEQFF,TGCGCCAGCAGTGAGGTTCTAGGGACTAGCGGAAATGAGCAGTTCTTC
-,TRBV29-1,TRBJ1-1,CSVEGQGGATEAFF,TGCAGCGTTGAAGGGCAGGGTGGGGCCACTGAAGCTTTCTTT
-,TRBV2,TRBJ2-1,CASSARAGEVEQFF,TGTGCCAGCAGCGCCCGGGCGGGCGAGGTTGAGCAGTTCTTC
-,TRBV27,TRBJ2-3,CASSLYGGLNTDTQYF,TGTGCCAGCAGTTTATATGGCGGGCTTAACACAGATACGCAGTATTTT
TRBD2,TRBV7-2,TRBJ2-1,CASSPAGAPYNEQFF,TGTGCCAGCAGCCCAGCGGGAGCCCCCTACAATGAGCAGTTCTTC
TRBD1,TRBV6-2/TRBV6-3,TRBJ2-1,CASSYSGTGVYNEQFF,TGTGCCAGCAGTTACTCCGGGACAGGAGTCTACAATGAGCAGTTCTTC
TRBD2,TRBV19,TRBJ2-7,CASSIARTSGSYEQYF,TGTGCCAGTAGTATAGCCCGGACTAGCGGCTCCTACGAGCAGTACTTC
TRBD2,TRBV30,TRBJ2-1,CAWSQGLAAYNEQFF,TGTGCCTGGAGCCAAGGACTAGCGGCCTACAATGAGCAGTTCTTC
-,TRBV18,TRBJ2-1,CASSPLAGYNEQFF,TGTGCCAGCTCACCCCTGGCGGGCTACAATGAGCAGTTCTTC
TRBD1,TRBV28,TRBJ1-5,CASSRGTGYDQPQHF,TGTGCCAGCAGCCGAGGGACAGGGTATGATCAGCCCCAGCATTTT
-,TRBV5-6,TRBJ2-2,CASSPPVYTGELFF,TGTGCCAGCAGCCCTCCCGTCTACACCGGGGAGCTGTTTTTT
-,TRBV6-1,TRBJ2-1,CASSEAYSSYNEQFF,TGTGCCAGCAGTGAAGCGTATAGCTCCTACAATGAGCAGTTCTTC
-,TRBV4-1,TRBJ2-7,CASSQATTGVYEQYF,TGCGCCAGCAGCCAAGCAACGACGGGTGTCTACGAGCAGTACTTC
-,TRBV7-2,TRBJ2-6,CASSLEESRANVLTF,TGTGCCAGCAGCTTAGAAGAGTCTCGGGCCAACGTCCTGACTTTC
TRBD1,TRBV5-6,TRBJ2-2,CASSLVDRVPGELFF,TGTGCCAGCAGCTTGGTTGACAGGGTCCCCGGGGAGCTGTTTTTT
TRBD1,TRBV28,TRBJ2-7,CASTLGQGAYEQYF,TGTGCCAGCACCCTCGGACAGGGGGCATACGAGCAGTACTTC